This record looks at one T cell receptor (beta chain) sequence and its context. Donors in Cohort 3 counted as recovered after two negative PCRs, clearance, or symptom resolution. This specimen comes from a study of blood T cell repertoires in COVID-19. Deletions cut 1 base from V and 1 base from J, with 8 bases between. This CDR3 has 15 amino acids. Germline V gene lookup returns CDR1 MGHRA and CDR2 YSYEKL. In the study's own analysis: Nucleated cell number was recorded as an estimate derived from reference gene primer amplification. TCRdb keeps only in-frame clones here, not all; method: immunoSEQ multiplex PCR. V and J calls and clone size come straight from that table; D and trimming were deduced from the DNA. Here the sample spans approximately 400,000 clones, 88% being singletons.

Sample: PBMCs or T cells enriched from blood (not recorded which). This sequence originates from a woman aged 18-29 years who had recovered from COVID-19. The chain joins TRBV4-1 to TRBJ2-1; the D gene is possibly TRBD1 (5 bases). The chain's CDR3 is CASSQATASYNEQFF. In DNA form, the CDR3 reads TGCGCCAGCAGCCAAGCGACAGCTTCCTACAATGAGCAGTTCTTC.